This T cell receptor (beta chain) is from a study of blood T cell repertoires in COVID-19. The repertoire was sequenced with immunoSEQ multiplex PCR; TCRdb's copy has only in-frame clones and lacks some. The sample has roughly 98,000 clones; approximately 80% are singletons. This clone has just a few counts. V was trimmed by 8 bases and J by 0 bases, leaving 11 bases between them. The CDR3 is 13 amino acids. The TCR comes from a human donor in a cohort sampled during active COVID-19. The sequenced material came from peripheral blood. The V and J genes are TRBV12-3 or TRBV12-4 and TRBJ2-7; D is ambiguous. The chain's CDR3 is CASRHSRSYEQYF. CDR3 in DNA: TGTGCCAGCCGGCACAGCCGCTCCTACGAGCAGTACTTC.